A selection of T cell receptor beta chains follows, all from one sample in a study of blood T cell repertoires in COVID-19. Repertoires were generated with immunoSEQ multiplex PCR, while TCRdb's copy carries only in-frame clones and drops some. The sample holds 200,000 to 250,000 clones, about 86% seen once. Sequenced input: peripheral blood. These TCRs come from a woman aged 45-65 years with COVID-19, enrolled during active disease. CDR3s include the opening cysteine and the closing phenylalanine or tryptophan. D genes are given only for firm matches. Clone size is given for some rows only: seen once, a few or many times, or a class if the clone is expanded.

abundance,v_gene,d_gene,j_gene,CDR3aa,CDR3nt
.,TRBV30,TRBD2,TRBJ2-1,CAWRPLAGGLDEQFF,TGTGCCTGGAGACCACTAGCGGGGGGGCTCGATGAGCAGTTCTTC
.,TRBV18,.,TRBJ2-2,CASSRHSPRVANTGELFF,TGTGCCAGCTCACGCCATAGTCCGAGGGTAGCGAACACCGGGGAGCTGTTTTTT
.,TRBV6-2/TRBV6-3,TRBD1,TRBJ2-4,CASSLSTGSQYF,TGTGCCAGCAGTCTTTCGACAGGGAGTCAGTACTTC
few,TRBV11-3,.,TRBJ2-2,CASRNRGGTGELFF,TGTGCCAGCAGGAACAGGGGAGGCACCGGGGAGCTGTTTTTT
.,TRBV11-2,.,TRBJ1-1,CASSLSDSWGNTEAFF,TGTGCCAGCAGCTTATCGGACAGTTGGGGGAACACTGAAGCTTTCTTT
.,TRBV4-3,TRBD2,TRBJ2-3,CASSQVRPSGITDTQYF,TGCGCCAGCAGCCAAGTGAGGCCTAGCGGGATCACAGATACGCAGTATTTT
.,TRBV5-4,.,TRBJ1-5,CASSLDGGGSQPQHF,TGTGCCAGCAGCTTGGACGGGGGAGGAAGTCAGCCCCAGCATTTT
.,TRBV24-1,.,TRBJ1-1,CATMSSTEAFF,TGTGCCACCATGTCGAGCACTGAAGCTTTCTTT
.,TRBV2,.,TRBJ2-2,CASSEDVSGELFF,TGTGCCAGCAGTGAAGATGTCTCCGGGGAGCTGTTTTTT
once,TRBV11-2,TRBD1,TRBJ2-2,CASSRDSTGELFF,TGTGCCAGCAGCCGGGACAGCACCGGGGAGCTGTTTTTT
few,TRBV5-1,.,TRBJ1-6,CASSLVQGNSPLHF,TGCGCCAGCAGCTTGGTACAGGGTAATTCACCCCTCCACTTT
.,TRBV7-2,TRBD2,TRBJ2-3,CASSLQLAGGSTDTQYF,TGTGCCAGCAGCTTGCAGCTCGCGGGGGGTAGCACAGATACGCAGTATTTT
.,TRBV4-3,.,TRBJ2-2,CASSQARKGGELFF,TGCGCCAGCAGCCAAGCTAGGAAAGGAGGGGAGCTGTTTTTT
.,TRBV11-2,.,TRBJ1-5,CASSLGGPLEGRFQPQHF,TGTGCCAGCAGCTTAGGTGGACCGTTGGAGGGGCGGTTTCAGCCCCAGCATTTT
.,TRBV18,.,TRBJ1-1,CASSLRRVENSEAFF,TGTGCCAGCTCACTACGCAGGGTCGAAAACTCTGAAGCTTTCTTT
.,TRBV29-1,.,TRBJ2-3,CSGGAASTDTQYF,TGCAGCGGTGGAGCAGCTAGCACAGATACGCAGTATTTT
.,TRBV29-1,TRBD1,TRBJ2-5,CSVEDFGTGKSAQYF,TGCAGCGTTGAAGATTTCGGGACAGGGAAAAGCGCCCAGTACTTC
.,TRBV28,TRBD1,TRBJ1-2,CASSLQPGQGFVYTF,TGTGCCAGCAGTCTCCAACCGGGACAGGGGTTTGTCTACACCTTC
.,TRBV19,.,TRBJ1-1,CASSRTARRAKGTEAFF,TGTGCCAGTAGTCGGACAGCCAGGCGTGCTAAAGGGACTGAAGCTTTCTTT
.,TRBV12-5,.,TRBJ1-3,CASGSPRENTIYF,TGTGCTAGTGGTTCCCCCCGAGAAAACACCATATATTTT
.,TRBV21-1,.,TRBJ2-1,CASSKDPDRVYNEQFF,TGTGCCAGCAGCAAGGATCCGGACAGGGTTTACAATGAGCAGTTCTTC
.,TRBV5-3,.,TRBJ1-5,CARSPDISNQPQHF,TGTGCCAGAAGCCCGGACATTAGCAATCAGCCCCAGCATTTT
.,TRBV7-3,.,TRBJ2-3,CASSLQGGGTLKYF,TGTGCCAGCAGCTTACAAGGGGGCGGGACCTTAAAGTATTTT
.,TRBV7-9,.,TRBJ1-5,CASSLGQDQPQHF,TGTGCCAGCAGCCTAGGGCAGGATCAGCCCCAGCATTTT
.,TRBV5-1,.,TRBJ2-3,CASSFRQDSYTQYF,TGCGCCAGCAGCTTCCGACAGGATTCGTATACGCAGTATTTT
.,TRBV5-5,.,TRBJ2-5,CASSLTGEQETQYF,TGTGCCAGCAGCTTGACGGGGGAACAAGAGACCCAGTACTTC
.,TRBV4-1,TRBD1,TRBJ1-3,CASSQEGTGRRGNTIYF,TGCGCCAGCAGCCAAGAAGGGACAGGGCGACGTGGAAACACCATATATTTT
.,TRBV30,TRBD1,TRBJ1-3,CAWREASTGSVSGNTIYF,TGTGCCTGGAGGGAAGCCTCGACAGGGAGTGTCTCTGGAAACACCATATATTTT
.,TRBV7-2,TRBD1,TRBJ1-3,CASSLAGGGGNTIYF,TGTGCCAGCAGCTTAGCAGGGGGCGGAGGAAACACCATATATTTT
.,TRBV7-2,TRBD2,TRBJ2-7,CASSLVAGDHEQYF,TGTGCCAGCAGCTTAGTGGCGGGGGACCACGAGCAGTACTTC
.,TRBV13,TRBD1,TRBJ1-1,CASSEGQGGWQVTEAFF,TGTGCCAGCAGCGAGGGACAGGGCGGATGGCAGGTCACTGAAGCTTTCTTT
.,TRBV5-4,TRBD2,TRBJ2-3,CASSLARSGGAADTQYF,TGTGCCAGCAGCTTGGCCCGTAGCGGGGGGGCGGCAGATACGCAGTATTTT
.,TRBV6-6,.,TRBJ1-2,CASRHITGYTF,TGTGCCAGCAGACATATTACGGGCTACACCTTC
.,TRBV19,TRBD1,TRBJ1-2,CASSIWTGWDYGYTF,TGTGCCAGTAGTATATGGACAGGGTGGGACTATGGCTACACCTTC
.,TRBV19,TRBD1,TRBJ2-1,CASSIDRANEQFF,TGTGCCAGTAGTATTGACAGGGCAAATGAGCAGTTCTTC
.,TRBV25-1,.,TRBJ2-7,CASSPIRAPYEQYF,TGTGCCAGCAGCCCTATACGAGCTCCCTACGAGCAGTACTTC
.,TRBV10-3,.,TRBJ2-1,CAISDSSSGLNEQFF,TGTGCCATCAGTGACTCTAGTAGCGGCCTCAATGAGCAGTTCTTC
once,TRBV10-2,.,TRBJ2-7,CASSQIGGAGDEQYF,TGCGCCAGCTCACAGATTGGAGGGGCTGGGGACGAGCAGTACTTC
.,TRBV9,.,TRBJ2-3,CASSVGGWGTDTQYF,TGTGCCAGCAGCGTAGGCGGGTGGGGCACAGATACGCAGTATTTT
.,TRBV9,.,TRBJ2-2,CASSPQGTNTGELFF,TGTGCCAGCAGCCCCCAGGGTACGAACACCGGGGAGCTGTTTTTT
.,TRBV28,.,TRBJ1-1,CASSSILTGPAPAFF,TGTGCCAGCAGCTCCATACTGACAGGTCCTGCCCCGGCTTTCTTT
.,TRBV19,.,TRBJ1-2,CASSFGTPDGYTF,TGTGCCAGTAGCTTCGGGACTCCCGACGGCTACACCTTC
.,TRBV11-2,TRBD1,TRBJ2-3,CASSLDGTATDTQYF,TGTGCCAGCAGCCTAGACGGGACAGCCACAGATACGCAGTATTTT
once,TRBV19,.,TRBJ2-3,CASSLQGLADTQYF,TGTGCCAGTAGTCTACAGGGATTGGCAGATACGCAGTATTTT
.,TRBV5-5,.,TRBJ1-5,CASSPEVIQSYNQPQHF,TGTGCCAGCAGCCCCGAGGTTATCCAGAGTTACAATCAGCCCCAGCATTTT
.,TRBV7-2,.,TRBJ1-2,CASSPGRVGGYTF,TGTGCCAGCAGCCCGGGCAGGGTAGGCGGCTACACCTTC
.,TRBV2,.,TRBJ1-2,CASRVYGGYGYTF,TGTGCCAGCAGGGTCTATGGCGGCTATGGCTACACCTTC
few,TRBV28,.,TRBJ1-1,CASSPLQVNTEAFF,TGTGCCAGCAGCCCTCTACAGGTGAACACTGAAGCTTTCTTT